This T cell receptor (beta chain) was documented in a study of cytotoxic CD8 clonotypes in ibrutinib-treated CLL. Study findings and constraints: Whereas clonality rose at ibrutinib response, it declined toward baseline at progression. Baseline clonality, above age-matched healthy donor levels, tracked circulating CD8+ T-cell counts.

The CDR3 contains 17 residues. CDR1 is GTSNPN and CDR2 is SVGIG in the germline V gene (reference sequence). Trimming left V 3 bases short and J 3 bases short, with 20 bases between. The source of about 2 micrograms of genomic DNA for TCR beta libraries was cryopreserved PBMCs. The planned depth of sequencing spanned 1 in 200,000 to 1 in 1 million T cells. The assay was immunoSEQ multiplex PCR, and TCRdb's table has in-frame clones only and misses some. The table shows around 300,000 clones, with roughly 79% occurring only once. As to this clone: The antigen remains unidentified.

The chain couples TRBV30 to TRBJ1-4; D might be TRBD1 (6 bases). This sequence originates from a human donor with chronic lymphocytic leukemia. This sample comprised PBMCs, obtained before ibrutinib treatment. The CDR3 bases are TGTGCCTGGAGAGGGGGAGGGATCGAGGCCTCTAATGAAAAACTGTTTTTT. Its translation: CAWRGGGIEASNEKLFF.